This entry lists 4 T cell receptor beta chains sequenced from one sample in a study of cytomegalovirus exposure and HLA in healthy donors. The PCR employed 60 Vbeta primers together with 13 Jbeta primers. TCRdb's table, derived via immunoSEQ multiplex PCR, lists solely in-frame clones and lacks some. This table holds over 90,000 clones, more than 70% found once. Source material: PBMCs. The receptor set was obtained from a male donor in good health and CMV-seropositive.

V and J are TRBV4-3 and TRBJ2-1, with 9 bases identical to TRBD2. V was clipped by 0 bases and J by 8 bases; unmatched bases: 8. Germline lookup yields CDR1 LGHNA and CDR2 YSLEER. The CDR3 is 16 amino acids. The CDR3 here is CASSQDSAGGSDEQFF. The CDR3 region has the DNA TGCGCCAGCAGCCAAGATTCCGCGGGAGGGTCGGATGAGCAGTTCTTC.

Details on this clone: Compared with germline, one end of the junction differs, possibly owing to a read error. The V and J genes are TRBV7-9 and TRBJ2-5; TRBD2 is a possible D gene (5 bases). Germline CDR1 is SEHNR and CDR2 is FQNEAQ (reference sequence). The CDR3 runs 14 residues. The CDR3 sequence is CSSSLFMAGETQYF. CDR3 coding DNA: TGTTCCAGCAGCTTGTTTATGGCGGGAGAGACCCAGTACTTC. Drawing the rest from reference TRBV7-9 and TRBJ2-5, the complete variable domain is DTGVSQNPRHKITKRGQNVTFRCDPISEHNRLYWYRQTLGQGPEFLTYFQNEAQLEKSRLLSDRFSAERPKGSFSTLEIQRTEQGDSAMYLCSSSLFMAGETQYFGPGTRLLVL.

The chain employs TRBV10-2 and TRBJ2-1, with D possibly matching TRBD2 (6 bases). Between the trimmed V and J ends, which lost 10 bases and 6 bases, there was a span of 16 bases. Germline CDR1 reads WSHSY; CDR2 reads SAAADI. This CDR3 region has 13 residues. CDR3 in DNA: TGCGCCACCACCCGCGGGGCGTTCAATGAGCAGTTCTTC. Its protein is CATTRGAFNEQFF.

The chain uses TRBV19 and TRBJ2-3; TRBD2 is a possible D gene (6 bases). Between the trimmed V and J ends, which lost 9 bases and 6 bases, there was a span of 25 bases. Germline CDR1 and CDR2: LNHDA and SQIVND (reference sequence). The CDR3 is 16 residues long. The CDR3 DNA follows: TGTGCCAGCAGTCAACAAACGGGAGAGCCTACGGATACGCAGTATTTT. As protein: CASSQQTGEPTDTQYF.